One sample yielded the 3 T cell receptor beta chains listed below, sequenced in a study of a mutant IDH1 vaccine in newly diagnosed glioma. Time point reported: week 35, safety follow-up. Vaccine doses each comprised 300 ug of mutant IDH1 20-mer peptide, with topical imiquimod. Antigen specificity for these receptors is unknown. Here immunoSEQ multiplex PCR was the method, and the copy in TCRdb shows in-frame clones only, minus some. The table lists 55,000 to 65,000 clones, roughly 80% of them singletons. Sequencing was performed on PBMCs, taken from a glioma patient whose treatment included an IDH1 peptide vaccine. Source of these receptors: a man between 25 and 39 years old with glioma.

This clone appeared once. The chain couples TRBV5-4 to TRBJ1-1; D remains unclear. Trimming pared 1 base from V and 2 bases from J, leaving 9 bases between. The CDR3 extends over 14 amino acids. The V gene's germline CDR1 is SGHNT and CDR2 YYREEE (reference sequence). The CDR3 is CASSLSGRNTEAFF. CDR3 DNA: TGTGCCAGCAGCTTGTCGGGCAGAAACACTGAAGCTTTCTTT.

The rearrangement uses TRBV11-3 and TRBJ2-3; D remains ambiguous. The CDR3 is made up of 14 amino acids. Germline loops: CDR1 SGHNT, CDR2 YENEEA. V was shortened by 0 bases and J by 6 bases, with 10 bases between the two germline ends. The CDR3 region has the DNA TGTGCCAGCAGCTTAGATGGAAGCGAGGATACGCAGTATTTT. It is translated as CASSLDGSEDTQYF.

The rearrangement uses TRBV21-1 and TRBJ2-7; the DNA was not used to check the table's D call, TRBD1. TRBV21-1 is a documented pseudogene. This CDR3 is built from 13 residues. CDR3 sequence (DNA): TGTGCCAGCAGCCTCCTGGGCCACTACGAGCAGTACTTC. Residues: CASSLLGHYEQYF.